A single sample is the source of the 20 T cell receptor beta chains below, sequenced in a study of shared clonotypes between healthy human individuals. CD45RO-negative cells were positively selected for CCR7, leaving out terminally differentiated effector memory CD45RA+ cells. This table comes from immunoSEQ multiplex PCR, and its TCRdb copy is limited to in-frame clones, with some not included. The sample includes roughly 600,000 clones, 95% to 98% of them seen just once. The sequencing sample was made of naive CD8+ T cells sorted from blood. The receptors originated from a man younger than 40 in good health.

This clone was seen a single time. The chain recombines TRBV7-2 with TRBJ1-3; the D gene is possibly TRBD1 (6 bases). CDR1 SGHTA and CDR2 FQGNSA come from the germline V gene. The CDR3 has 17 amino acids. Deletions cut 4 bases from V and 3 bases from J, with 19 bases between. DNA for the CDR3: TGTGCCAGCAGCTCGGACAACGCCGAGGGGGTTGGAAACACCATATATTTT. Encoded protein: CASSSDNAEGVGNTIYF.

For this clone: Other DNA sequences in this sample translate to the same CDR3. CDR3 bases: TGTGCCAGCTCACCCGTTGGGGGCTCCTACGAGCAGTACTTC. Translation gives CASSPVGGSYEQYF. This sequence joins TRBV18 and TRBJ2-7; D may be TRBD1 or TRBD2 (5 bases each). V shed 3 bases and J shed 0 bases, with 9 bases lying between them. This CDR3 is built from 14 residues. The germline gives CDR1 KGHSH, CDR2 LQKENI.

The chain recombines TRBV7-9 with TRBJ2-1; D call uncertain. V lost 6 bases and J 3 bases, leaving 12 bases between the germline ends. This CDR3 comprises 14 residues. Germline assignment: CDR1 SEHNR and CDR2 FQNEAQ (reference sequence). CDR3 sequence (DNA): TGTGCCAGCAGTTTCCCTTCCAGCTACAATGAGCAGTTCTTC. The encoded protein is CASSFPSSYNEQFF.

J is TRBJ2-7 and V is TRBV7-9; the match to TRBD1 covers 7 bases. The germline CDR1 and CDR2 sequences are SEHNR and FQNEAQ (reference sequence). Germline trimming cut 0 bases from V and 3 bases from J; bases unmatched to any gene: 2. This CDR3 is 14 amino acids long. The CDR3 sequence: CASSLAGQFYEQYF. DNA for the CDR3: TGTGCCAGCAGCTTAGCGGGACAGTTCTACGAGCAGTACTTC. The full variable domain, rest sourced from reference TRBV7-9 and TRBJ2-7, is DTGVSQNPRHKITKRGQNVTFRCDPISEHNRLYWYRQTLGQGPEFLTYFQNEAQLEKSRLLSDRFSAERPKGSFSTLEIQRTEQGDSAMYLCASSLAGQFYEQYFGPGTRLTVT.

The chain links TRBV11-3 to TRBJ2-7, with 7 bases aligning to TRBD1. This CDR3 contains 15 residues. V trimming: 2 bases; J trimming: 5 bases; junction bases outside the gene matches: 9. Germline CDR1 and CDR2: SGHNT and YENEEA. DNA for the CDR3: TGTGCCAGCAGCTTATACACGACAGGGCTTGACGAGCAGTACTTC. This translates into CASSLYTTGLDEQYF.

This chain's CDR3 is CASSPHPAGMPDTQYF. The CDR3 DNA reads as TGTGCCAGCAGCCCGCATCCAGCGGGAATGCCAGATACGCAGTATTTT. The rearrangement links TRBV5-6 to TRBJ2-3; 7 nucleotides match TRBD2. This CDR3 is 16 amino acids long. Germline V gene sequence: CDR1 SGHDT, CDR2 YYEEEE. J lost 4 bases, V lost 4 bases, and 12 bases had no gene match. The full variable domain, with the rest looked up from reference TRBV5-6 and TRBJ2-3, is DAGVTQSPTHLIKTRGQQVTLRCSPKSGHDTVSWYQQALGQGPQFIFQYYEEEERQRGNFPDRFSGHQFPNYSSELNVNALLLGDSALYLCASSPHPAGMPDTQYFGPGTRLTVL.

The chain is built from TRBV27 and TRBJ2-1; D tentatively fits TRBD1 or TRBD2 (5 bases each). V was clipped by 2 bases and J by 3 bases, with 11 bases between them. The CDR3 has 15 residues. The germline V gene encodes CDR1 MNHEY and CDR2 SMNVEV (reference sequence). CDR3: CASSLMGTHYNEQFF. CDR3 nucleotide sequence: TGTGCCAGCAGTTTAATGGGGACCCACTACAATGAGCAGTTCTTC.

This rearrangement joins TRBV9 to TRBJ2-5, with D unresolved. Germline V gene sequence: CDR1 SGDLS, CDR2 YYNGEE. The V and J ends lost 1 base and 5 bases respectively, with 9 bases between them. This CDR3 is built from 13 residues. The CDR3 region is CASSVFDWETQYF. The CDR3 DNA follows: TGTGCCAGCAGCGTATTTGACTGGGAGACCCAGTACTTC. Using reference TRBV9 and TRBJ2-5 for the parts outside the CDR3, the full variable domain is DSGVTQTPKHLITATGQRVTLRCSPRSGDLSVYWYQQSLDQGLQFLIQYYNGEERAKGNILERFSAQQFPDLHSELNLSSLELGDSALYFCASSVFDWETQYFGPGTRLLVL.

The CDR3 DNA reads TGTGCCAGCAGCGTCTCCTACAATGAGCAGTTCTTC. Protein sequence: CASSVSYNEQFF. The V and J genes are TRBV13 and TRBJ2-1, with D hard to call. There are 12 residues in the CDR3. CDR1 and CDR2 from the germline V gene are PRHDT and FYEKMQ (reference sequence). Trimming cost V 5 bases and J 0 bases, with 2 bases left between them.

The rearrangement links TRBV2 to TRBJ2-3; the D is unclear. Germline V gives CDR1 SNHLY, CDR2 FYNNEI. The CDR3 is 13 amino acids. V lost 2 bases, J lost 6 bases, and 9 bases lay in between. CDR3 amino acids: CASSEIYGDTQYF. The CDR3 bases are TGTGCCAGCAGTGAAATATACGGGGATACGCAGTATTTT.

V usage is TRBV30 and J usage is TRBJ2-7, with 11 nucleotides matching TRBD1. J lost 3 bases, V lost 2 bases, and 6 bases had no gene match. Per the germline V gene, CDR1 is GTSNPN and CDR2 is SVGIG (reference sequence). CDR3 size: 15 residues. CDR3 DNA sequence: TGTGCCTGGAGTCCCTCGGACAGGGGGCTCTACGAGCAGTACTTC. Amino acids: CAWSPSDRGLYEQYF.

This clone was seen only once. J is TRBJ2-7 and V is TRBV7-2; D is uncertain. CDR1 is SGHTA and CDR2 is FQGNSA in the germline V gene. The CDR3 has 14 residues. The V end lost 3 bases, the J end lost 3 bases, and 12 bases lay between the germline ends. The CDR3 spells CASSFDNQVYEQYF. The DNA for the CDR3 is TGTGCCAGCAGCTTTGATAACCAGGTCTACGAGCAGTACTTC. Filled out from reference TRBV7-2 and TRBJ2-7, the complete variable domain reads GAGVSQSPSNKVTEKGKDVELRCDPISGHTALYWYRQSLGQGLEFLIYFQGNSAPDKSGLPSDRFSAERTGGSVSTLTIQRTQQEDSAVYLCASSFDNQVYEQYFGPGTRLTVT.

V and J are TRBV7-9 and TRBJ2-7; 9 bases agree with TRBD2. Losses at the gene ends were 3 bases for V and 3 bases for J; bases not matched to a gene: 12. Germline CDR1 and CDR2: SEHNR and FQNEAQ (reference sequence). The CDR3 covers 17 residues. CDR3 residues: CASSFAPGTSFLYEQYF. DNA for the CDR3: TGTGCCAGCAGCTTTGCCCCCGGGACTAGCTTTCTCTACGAGCAGTACTTC.

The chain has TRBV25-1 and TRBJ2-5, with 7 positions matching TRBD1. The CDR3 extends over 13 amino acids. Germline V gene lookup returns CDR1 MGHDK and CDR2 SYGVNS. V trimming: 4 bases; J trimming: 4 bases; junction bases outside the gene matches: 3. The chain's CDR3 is CASSGWTGETQYF. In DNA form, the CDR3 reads TGTGCCAGCAGTGGGTGGACAGGAGAGACCCAGTACTTC.

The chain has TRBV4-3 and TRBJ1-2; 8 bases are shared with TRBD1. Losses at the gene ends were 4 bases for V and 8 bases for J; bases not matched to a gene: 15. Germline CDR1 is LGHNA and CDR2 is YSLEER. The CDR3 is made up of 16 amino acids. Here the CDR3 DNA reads TGCGCCAGCAGCCGGGGACCGGGACAGGCTTTCGAAGGCTACACCTTC. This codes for CASSRGPGQAFEGYTF.

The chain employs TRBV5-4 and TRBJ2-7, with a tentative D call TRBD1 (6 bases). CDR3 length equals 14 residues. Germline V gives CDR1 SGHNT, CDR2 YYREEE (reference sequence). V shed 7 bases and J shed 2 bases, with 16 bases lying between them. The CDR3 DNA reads TGTGCCAGCCATACAGGGCCCCAAGCCTACGAGCAGTACTTC. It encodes CASHTGPQAYEQYF.

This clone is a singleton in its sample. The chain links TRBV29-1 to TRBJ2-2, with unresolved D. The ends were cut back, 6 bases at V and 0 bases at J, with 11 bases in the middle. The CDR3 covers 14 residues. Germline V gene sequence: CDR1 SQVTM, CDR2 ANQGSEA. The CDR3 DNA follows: TGCAGCGTAGTTGACGTAGCGAACACCGGGGAGCTGTTTTTT. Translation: CSVVDVANTGELFF.

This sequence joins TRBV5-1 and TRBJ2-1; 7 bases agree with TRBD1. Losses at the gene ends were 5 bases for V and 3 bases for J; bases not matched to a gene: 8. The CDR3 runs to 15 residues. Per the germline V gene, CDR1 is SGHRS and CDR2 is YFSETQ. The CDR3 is CASSLRTGVYNEQFF. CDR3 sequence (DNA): TGCGCCAGCAGTTTAAGAACAGGGGTCTACAATGAGCAGTTCTTC.

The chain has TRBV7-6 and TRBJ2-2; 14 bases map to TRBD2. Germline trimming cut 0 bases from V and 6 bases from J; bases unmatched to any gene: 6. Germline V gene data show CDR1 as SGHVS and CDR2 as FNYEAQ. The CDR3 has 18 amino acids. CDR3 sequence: CASSLARPGLAGAGELFF. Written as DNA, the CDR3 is TGTGCCAGCAGCTTAGCCAGACCGGGACTAGCGGGAGCCGGGGAGCTGTTTTTT.

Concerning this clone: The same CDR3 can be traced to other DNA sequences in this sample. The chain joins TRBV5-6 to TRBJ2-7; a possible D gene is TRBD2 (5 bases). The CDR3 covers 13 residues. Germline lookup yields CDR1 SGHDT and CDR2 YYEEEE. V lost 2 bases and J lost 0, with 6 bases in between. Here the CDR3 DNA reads TGTGCCAGCAGCTTTGGAGGCTCCTACGAGCAGTACTTC. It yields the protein CASSFGGSYEQYF.